The 19 T cell receptor beta chains given below trace back to one sample, sequenced in a study of shared clonotypes between healthy human individuals. Assay: immunoSEQ multiplex PCR; the TCRdb copy retains only in-frame clones and omits some. Here the sample spans about a million clones, roughly 80% being singletons. Sample: memory CD4+ T cells from PBMCs. Subset denoted: CD45RA-negative fraction. All receptors come from a man between 18 and 29 years old in good health. Some clones in this sample may be carry-over from other donors' samples.

The gene calls are TRBV30 and TRBJ1-1; no clear D. The CDR3 is 13 residues long. Trimming stripped 4 bases from V and 4 bases from J, with 13 bases between. Germline V gives CDR1 GTSNPN, CDR2 SVGIG (reference sequence). DNA of the CDR3: TGTGCCTGGATCCGTGGACGGGGCACTGAAGCTTTCTTT. As protein: CAWIRGRGTEAFF.

The chain joins TRBV7-9 to TRBJ2-7; 8 bases line up with TRBD2. Germline values: CDR1 SEHNR, CDR2 FQNEAQ (reference sequence). The CDR3 is 14 amino acids. The V and J ends lost 1 base and 4 bases, in that order; junction bases with no gene match: 3. In nucleotides, the CDR3 is TGTGCCAGCAGCTTAGAGGGCGGGAGGTACGAGCAGTACTTC. This sequence encodes CASSLEGGRYEQYF. The full variable domain, rest sourced from reference TRBV7-9 and TRBJ2-7, is DTGVSQNPRHKITKRGQNVTFRCDPISEHNRLYWYRQTLGQGPEFLTYFQNEAQLEKSRLLSDRFSAERPKGSFSTLEIQRTEQGDSAMYLCASSLEGGRYEQYFGPGTRLTVT.

This sequence joins TRBV5-5 and TRBJ1-4; D not certain. This CDR3 is built from 14 residues. From germline, CDR1 is SGHKS and CDR2 YYEKEE (reference sequence). Trimming removed 0 bases at V and 3 bases at J, with 6 bases between. CDR3 sequence (DNA): TGTGCCAGCAGCTTGGCAGGCTCTAATGAAAAACTGTTTTTT. It translates to CASSLAGSNEKLFF.

The chain has TRBV6-5 and TRBJ1-5, with D perhaps matching TRBD1 (6 bases). The germline V and J ends were trimmed by 6 bases and 2 bases, with 14 bases remaining between them. The CDR3 is made up of 15 amino acids. Germline loops: CDR1 MNHEY, CDR2 SVGAGI. The CDR3 region is CASSPRQAGNQPQHF. The CDR3, as DNA: TGTGCCAGCAGCCCTCGACAGGCGGGCAATCAGCCCCAGCATTTT.

This clone was seen a handful of times. J is TRBJ2-7 and V is TRBV5-4; TRBD1 matches 8 bases. Unmatched junction bases numbered 2, after V lost 3 bases and J lost 0 bases. The germline V gene encodes CDR1 SGHNT and CDR2 YYREEE (reference sequence). The CDR3 is 14 residues long. CDR3 in DNA: TGTGCCAGCAGCTGGGGGACAGGCTCCTACGAGCAGTACTTC. Residues: CASSWGTGSYEQYF.

The chain employs TRBV4-1 and TRBJ1-2; maybe TRBD1 (6 bases). Deletions cut 1 base from V and 5 bases from J, with 14 bases between. The CDR3 loop spans 15 amino acids. Per the germline V gene, CDR1 is MGHRA and CDR2 is YSYEKL. The CDR3 DNA sequence: TGCGCCAGCAGCCAAGTATTTGGGCAGGGGTATGGCTACACCTTC. This gives the protein CASSQVFGQGYGYTF.

The gene calls are TRBV28 and TRBJ2-1; D tentatively fits TRBD1 or TRBD2 (6 bases each). V lost 4 bases and J lost 0, with 13 bases in between. Germline CDR1 reads MDHEN; CDR2 reads SYDVKM. CDR3 size: 16 residues. The CDR3 DNA sequence: TGTGCCAGCAGTTACCTAGGGGGGAGCTCCTACAATGAGCAGTTCTTC. Amino acids: CASSYLGGSSYNEQFF. Drawing the rest from reference TRBV28 and TRBJ2-1, the complete variable domain is DVKVTQSSRYLVKRTGEKVFLECVQDMDHENMFWYRQDPGLGLRLIYFSYDVKMKEKGDIPEGYSVSREKKERFSLILESASTNQTSMYLCASSYLGGSSYNEQFFGPGTRLTVL.

Worth noting for this clone: This CDR3 is also generated by other DNA sequences in the sample. This rearrangement joins TRBV7-9 to TRBJ2-5; TRBD1 matches at 11 bases. The CDR3 sequence is 15 residues long. The V gene end was trimmed by 4 bases and the J gene end by 4 bases; junction bases not matched to a gene: 5. Looked up from germline, CDR1 is SEHNR and CDR2 is FQNEAQ (reference sequence). The CDR3: CASSSGTGGGETQYF. DNA for the CDR3: TGTGCCAGCAGCTCCGGGACAGGGGGAGGAGAGACCCAGTACTTC.

The chain couples TRBV11-3 to TRBJ2-7; tentatively, D is TRBD2 (6 bases). This CDR3 is built from 13 residues. Germline CDR1 SGHNT, CDR2 YENEEA. V gave up 5 bases and J gave up 3 bases, with 11 bases separating them. In nucleotides, the CDR3 is TGTGCCAGCAGCGGTGGCGGGAACTACGAGCAGTACTTC. Residues: CASSGGGNYEQYF.

This chain joins TRBV18 and TRBJ2-7; a possible D gene is TRBD1 (6 bases). The CDR3 has 15 amino acids. CDR1 is KGHSH, CDR2 LQKENI, per germline. The germline V and J ends were trimmed by 3 bases and 4 bases, with 16 bases remaining between them. The CDR3 protein is CASSPVQGMWYEQYF. The CDR3 coding sequence is TGTGCCAGCTCACCTGTCCAGGGGATGTGGTACGAGCAGTACTTC.

A remark on this clone: The sample carries other DNA sequences with the same CDR3. The genes are TRBV19 and TRBJ1-2, with a tentative D call TRBD1 (6 bases). The ends were cut back, 8 bases at V and 7 bases at J, with 14 bases in the middle. The CDR3 is 12 amino acids. CDR1 LNHDA and CDR2 SQIVND come from the germline V gene (reference sequence). The CDR3 protein is CASRTGSGGYTF. The CDR3 DNA reads TGTGCCAGTCGTACAGGGTCTGGTGGCTACACCTTC.

The J gene is TRBJ2-2, the V gene TRBV28; the match to TRBD1 covers 7 bases. The germline V gene has CDR1 MDHEN and CDR2 SYDVKM. V trimming: 6 bases; J trimming: 1 base; junction bases outside the gene matches: 11. This CDR3 is built from 17 residues. Written as DNA, the CDR3 is TGTGCCAGCAGGTCCAAAGCCGGGACAGAGAACACCGGGGAGCTGTTTTTT. It yields the protein CASRSKAGTENTGELFF.

This chain uses TRBV5-1 with TRBJ2-1, with unresolved D. The CDR3 runs 15 residues. The germline V gene has CDR1 SGHRS and CDR2 YFSETQ. The V gene lost 0 bases and the J gene lost 3 bases, with 10 bases spanning the gap. CDR3 in amino acids: CASSLANGVYNEQFF. The DNA of the CDR3 is TGCGCCAGCAGCTTGGCCAACGGCGTCTACAATGAGCAGTTCTTC.

This clone was recorded a few times. Other DNA sequences in the sample encode the same CDR3. The chain recombines TRBV11-2 with TRBJ1-5, with a weak D call TRBD1 (5 bases). V lost 5 bases, J lost 5 bases, and 10 bases lay in between. CDR1 and CDR2 from the germline V gene are SGHAT and FQNNGV. The CDR3 is made up of 13 amino acids. Written as DNA, the CDR3 is TGTGCCAGCAGCCCCCAGGGTGATCAGCCCCAGCATTTT. Translation: CASSPQGDQPQHF. The variable domain in full, completed from reference TRBV11-2 and TRBJ1-5, reads EAGVAQSPRYKIIEKRQSVAFWCNPISGHATLYWYQQILGQGPKLLIQFQNNGVVDDSQLPKDRFSAERLKGVDSTLKIQPAKLEDSAVYLCASSPQGDQPQHFGDGTRLSIL.

The chain employs TRBV6-5 and TRBJ2-1; TRBD1 agrees at 9 bases. This CDR3 region has 16 residues. CDR1 MNHEY and CDR2 SVGAGI come from the germline V gene. V was clipped by 2 bases and J by 5 bases; unmatched bases: 7. CDR3 coding DNA: TGTGCCAGCAGTTACACTGGACAGGGGTATAACAATGAGCAGTTCTTC. Translation gives CASSYTGQGYNNEQFF.

J is TRBJ2-2 and V is TRBV9; weak D call: TRBD1 (6 bases). Germline V gene lookup returns CDR1 SGDLS and CDR2 YYNGEE. Trimming cost V 0 bases and J 4 bases, with 13 bases left between them. The CDR3 loop spans 16 amino acids. CDR3 in DNA: TGTGCCAGCAGCGTAGCTTCAGGGGCAAGCACCGGGGAGCTGTTTTTT. It yields the protein CASSVASGASTGELFF.

The chain couples TRBV5-5 to TRBJ2-3; weak D call: TRBD1 (7 bases). V was trimmed by 7 bases and J by 8 bases, leaving 14 bases between them. The germline CDR1 and CDR2 sequences are SGHKS and YYEKEE (reference sequence). The CDR3 consists of 12 residues. The CDR3 region is CASYGGGATQYF. The CDR3 DNA reads TGTGCCAGCTACGGAGGGGGCGCTACGCAGTATTTT.

The chain is built from TRBV5-1 and TRBJ1-4; TRBD1 agrees at 7 bases. The germline CDR1 and CDR2 sequences are SGHRS and YFSETQ. Trimming took 3 bases from V and 11 from J; bases not matched to a gene: 7. There are 13 residues in the CDR3. The CDR3 DNA is TGCGCCAGCAGCTGGGGAGGACAGGTGAAACTGTTTTTT. Its translation: CASSWGGQVKLFF.

The chain joins TRBV4-3 to TRBJ2-5; 8 bases match TRBD2. The CDR3 extends over 16 amino acids. The germline V gene encodes CDR1 LGHNA and CDR2 YSLEER. The V segment lost 1 base and the J segment 5 bases; nucleotides outside the gene matches: 9. This CDR3 is CASSQGVGLALETQYF. The CDR3 DNA follows: TGCGCCAGCAGCCAAGGCGTAGGACTAGCCTTGGAGACCCAGTACTTC.